What follows are 7 T cell receptor beta chains derived from one specimen sequenced in a study of cytomegalovirus exposure and HLA in healthy donors. 13 Jbeta primers and 60 Vbeta primers were used for the PCR. TCRdb's table, derived via immunoSEQ multiplex PCR, lists solely in-frame clones and lacks some. The sample lists 150,000 to 160,000 clones; roughly 80% were seen once. The sequencing sample was made of PBMCs. These TCRs come from a woman aged 50 to 60 in good health and CMV-seropositive.

The CDR3 region is CASRLVDRAVNQPQHF. DNA of the CDR3: TGTGCAAGTCGCTTAGTGGACAGGGCGGTCAATCAGCCCCAGCATTTT. This chain links TRBV12-2 with TRBJ1-5; TRBD1 is the table's D call and was not checked against the DNA. TRBV12-2 is described as a pseudogene. The length of the CDR3 is 16 residues.

This chain connects TRBV4-3 to TRBJ2-3, with 11 bases that match TRBD2. The V gene end was trimmed by 1 base and the J gene end by 2 bases; junction bases not matched to a gene: 5. CDR1 is LGHNA and CDR2 is YSLEER in the germline V gene. This CDR3 has 17 residues. The CDR3 region is CASSQGSSGGTTDTQYF. CDR3 nucleotides: TGCGCCAGCAGCCAAGGGTCTAGCGGGGGGACCACAGATACGCAGTATTTT.

This clone came up once. V is TRBV7-6 and J is TRBJ2-5; TRBD1 aligns across 9 bases. Judging by the DNA end, TRBJ2-7 fits better; the J call may be wrong. The CDR3 loop spans 14 amino acids. In germline, CDR1 is SGHVS, CDR2 FNYEAQ. CDR3 sequence reads: CASSLGQGYYEQYF. CDR3 in DNA: TGTGCCAGCAGCTTGGGACAGGGCTATTACGAGCAGTACTTC.

This chain joins TRBV4-1 and TRBJ2-2; 8 nucleotides align to TRBD2. This CDR3 region has 15 residues. The germline V gene encodes CDR1 MGHRA and CDR2 YSYEKL. With V trimmed by 2 bases and J by 6 bases, 5 bases remained unmatched. The CDR3 here is CASSQTGGPSGELFF. DNA for the CDR3: TGCGCCAGCAGCCAAACGGGGGGGCCTTCCGGGGAGCTGTTTTTT.

The rearrangement links TRBV29-1 to TRBJ2-1; TRBD1 might be the D (5 bases). The V gene's germline CDR1 is SQVTM and CDR2 ANQGSEA. The CDR3 sequence is 15 residues long. The ends were cut back, 4 bases at V and 0 bases at J, with 13 bases in the middle. The CDR3 is CSVGTGPPSYNEQFF. CDR3 DNA: TGCAGCGTTGGTACAGGTCCACCCTCCTACAATGAGCAGTTCTTC.

A single count supports this clone. J is TRBJ2-3 and V is TRBV11-2; TRBD2 matches at 8 bases. Trimming at V came to 5 bases and at J to 6 bases, leaving 1 base not matched to a gene. CDR1 SGHAT and CDR2 FQNNGV come from the germline V gene. This CDR3 has 12 residues. This CDR3 reads CASSTGGDTQYF. For the CDR3, the DNA is TGTGCCAGCAGCACGGGGGGGGATACGCAGTATTTT.

The table lists this clone with a count of one. CDR3 amino acids: CATTDRSRGNEQFF. CDR3 DNA: TGTGCCACTACAGACAGGTCCCGCGGCAATGAGCAGTTCTTC. The V gene is TRBV6-6, the J gene TRBJ2-1, with D possibly matching TRBD1 (6 bases). CDR1 and CDR2 (germline): MNHNY, SVGAGI (reference sequence). Trimming cost V 10 bases and J 6 bases, with 19 bases left between them. The CDR3 has 14 amino acids.